Presented here are 32 T cell receptor beta chains from one specimen sequenced in a study of T cell responses to AZD1222 COVID-19 vaccine (dated by TCRdb to the early 2020s). The time point label on this specimen signifies: baseline before first vaccination. The library was built by means of the immunoSEQ multiplex PCR assay. TCRdb holds this immuneACCESS table with in-frame rearrangements only. Some clones are missing; in checked studies, unresolved V genes explain under half, and the rest has no known cause. The sample yields some 110,000 clones; around 91% were counted once. 2.5% to 4% of the sample is held by the ten biggest clonotypes. The material was peripheral blood, obtained on day 0 of AZD1222 vaccination. The receptor set was obtained from an adult in good health.

This chain connects TRBV9 to TRBJ1-3; D is unclear. The germline V gene has CDR1 SGDLS and CDR2 YYNGEE. The CDR3 extends over 18 amino acids. V lost 0 bases and J 1 base, leaving 17 bases between the germline ends. As DNA, the CDR3 is TGTGCCAGCAGCGTAGCTACGCCTACTCGAGGGTCTGGAAACACCATATATTTT. Translation: CASSVATPTRGSGNTIYF.

This chain links TRBV29-1 with TRBJ1-2; 7 positions agree with TRBD1. Germline V gene data show CDR1 as SQVTM and CDR2 as ANQGSEA. With V trimmed by 7 bases and J by 2 bases, 7 bases remained unmatched. CDR3 length: 13 residues. This chain's CDR3 is CSADDRANYGYTF. DNA for the CDR3: TGCAGCGCCGACGACAGGGCCAACTATGGCTACACCTTC.

The chain is built from TRBV19 and TRBJ1-2; no reliable D call. The CDR3 runs to 13 residues. The ends were cut back, 5 bases at V and 7 bases at J, with 14 bases in the middle. The germline CDR1 and CDR2 sequences are LNHDA and SQIVND (reference sequence). CDR3 sequence reads: CASSPGPNRGYTF. CDR3 DNA: TGTGCCAGTAGTCCCGGACCTAACCGTGGCTACACCTTC.

The chain recombines TRBV7-3 with TRBJ1-5, with TRBD1 as a possible D gene (5 bases). The CDR3 contains 15 residues. The germline V and J ends were trimmed by 9 bases and 0 bases, with 15 bases remaining between them. Germline CDR1 SGHTA, CDR2 FQGTGA. CDR3 sequence: CARGLGHGSNQPQHF. The CDR3 DNA is TGTGCCAGAGGACTGGGGCATGGTAGCAATCAGCCCCAGCATTTT.

The gene calls are TRBV29-1 and TRBJ1-2; no reliable D call. This CDR3 has 13 residues. The V gene's germline CDR1 is SQVTM and CDR2 ANQGSEA. V lost 4 bases to trimming and J lost 4 bases, with 13 bases between them. As DNA, the CDR3 is TGCAGCGTTGGCTGGGTGACGGGCTATGGCTACACCTTC. Translated, it gives CSVGWVTGYGYTF.

The chain has TRBV6-4 and TRBJ1-5; weak D call: TRBD1 (6 bases). V shed 4 bases and J shed 3 bases, with 13 bases lying between them. Germline V gene sequence: CDR1 MRHNA, CDR2 SNTAGT. This CDR3 has 15 amino acids. CDR3 in amino acids: CASSVPRDNNQPQHF. The CDR3 nucleotides are TGTGCCAGCAGTGTACCCCGGGACAACAATCAGCCCCAGCATTTT.

The rearrangement uses TRBV19 and TRBJ1-2; the D is unclear. The CDR3 covers 12 residues. Germline V gene lookup returns CDR1 LNHDA and CDR2 SQIVND (reference sequence). The V end lost 5 bases, the J end lost 4 bases, and 8 bases lay between the germline ends. The CDR3 loop is CASSPDLYGYTF. In DNA form, the CDR3 reads TGTGCCAGTAGTCCGGACCTCTATGGCTACACCTTC.

V gene TRBV30 combines with J gene TRBJ1-2; perhaps TRBD1 as D (5 bases). The CDR3 has 13 amino acids. Deletions cut 0 bases from V and 7 bases from J, with 12 bases between. Germline V CDR1 and CDR2: GTSNPN, SVGIG (reference sequence). The CDR3 is CAWSVHGAGGYTF. CDR3 in DNA: TGTGCCTGGAGTGTACACGGGGCAGGTGGCTACACCTTC. Full variable domain (missing parts from reference TRBV30 and TRBJ1-2): SQTIHQWPATLVQPVGSPLSLECTVEGTSNPNLYWYRQAAGRGLQLLFYSVGIGQISSEVPQNLSASRPQDRQFILSSKKLLLSDSGFYLCAWSVHGAGGYTFGSGTRLTVV.

This sequence joins TRBV10-3 and TRBJ2-7, with 8 nucleotides matching TRBD1. Germline V lookup: CDR1 ENHRY, CDR2 SYGVKD. The V gene end was trimmed by 6 bases and the J gene end by 2 bases; junction bases not matched to a gene: 3. The CDR3 totals 13 residues. For the CDR3, the DNA is TGTGCCATCAGAGAGACAGGGGCCTACGAGCAGTACTTC. This translates into CAIRETGAYEQYF.

The V and J genes are TRBV28 and TRBJ1-2, with D perhaps TRBD1 (6 bases). Deletions cut 0 bases from V and 1 base from J, with 9 bases between. In germline, CDR1 is MDHEN, CDR2 SYDVKM. This CDR3 has 15 residues. The CDR3 bases are TGTGCCAGCAGTTTATGGCAGGGGAATAACTATGGCTACACCTTC. Its protein product is CASSLWQGNNYGYTF.

This chain links TRBV28 with TRBJ1-4, with D hard to call. V gave up 5 bases and J gave up 2 bases, with 27 bases separating them. Per germline, CDR1 MDHEN and CDR2 SYDVKM. The CDR3 contains 20 residues. CDR3 nucleotide sequence: TGTGCCAGCAGTACATATCCCTTCGCTGGCAGCAAGGGCACTAATGAAAAACTGTTTTTT. Its translation: CASSTYPFAGSKGTNEKLFF.

The J gene is TRBJ2-1, the V gene TRBV3-1 (or the pseudogene TRBV3-2); TRBD2 matches at 13 bases. V shed 4 bases and J 9 bases; nucleotides not matched to a gene: 9. CDR1 is LGHDT, CDR2 YNNKEL, per germline (reference sequence). The CDR3 length is 16 residues. CDR3 protein: CASSPLLAGGPVEQFF. CDR3 sequence (DNA): TGTGCCAGCAGCCCCCTACTAGCGGGAGGGCCGGTTGAGCAGTTCTTC.

The chain joins TRBV19 to TRBJ1-5; tentative D call: TRBD1 (5 bases). CDR1 LNHDA and CDR2 SQIVND come from the germline V gene (reference sequence). Trimming pared 3 bases from V and 4 bases from J, leaving 13 bases between. The CDR3 totals 15 residues. In DNA form, the CDR3 reads TGTGCCAGTAGTATTTGGGGCGTCAGAAATCAGCCCCAGCATTTT. This codes for CASSIWGVRNQPQHF. The full variable domain, with the rest looked up from reference TRBV19 and TRBJ1-5, is DGGITQSPKYLFRKEGQNVTLSCEQNLNHDAMYWYRQDPGQGLRLIYYSQIVNDFQKGDIAEGYSVSREKKESFPLTVTSAQKNPTAFYLCASSIWGVRNQPQHFGDGTRLSIL.

This clone was detected only once. The chain has TRBV6-2 or TRBV6-3 and TRBJ1-2; D uncertain. Trimming pared 8 bases from V and 4 bases from J, leaving 14 bases between. Germline CDR1 MNHEY, CDR2 SVGEGT. CDR3 length: 13 residues. The CDR3 DNA reads as TGTGCCAGCGGCCTGGGCTCCCTCTATGGCTACACCTTC. This sequence encodes CASGLGSLYGYTF.

The CDR3 sequence is CASSYPRQYF. CDR3 sequence (DNA): TGTGCCAGCAGTTACCCTCGGCAGTACTTC. This rearrangement joins TRBV6-2 or TRBV6-3 to TRBJ2-7; no clear D. This CDR3 is built from 10 residues. Germline V gene data show CDR1 as MNHEY and CDR2 as SVGEGT. Trimming shortened V by 2 bases and J by 9 bases, and 5 bases separated the two germline ends.

The rearrangement joins TRBV19 to TRBJ1-4, with D hard to call. The germline gives CDR1 LNHDA, CDR2 SQIVND (reference sequence). The CDR3 has 11 residues. Deletions cut 5 bases from V and 10 bases from J, with 8 bases between. The CDR3 nucleotides read TGTGCCAGTAGTTGGGGAGGAAAACTGTTTTTT. Translation: CASSWGGKLFF. The full variable domain, rest sourced from reference TRBV19 and TRBJ1-4, is DGGITQSPKYLFRKEGQNVTLSCEQNLNHDAMYWYRQDPGQGLRLIYYSQIVNDFQKGDIAEGYSVSREKKESFPLTVTSAQKNPTAFYLCASSWGGKLFFGSGTQLSVL.

The V and J genes are TRBV7-2 and TRBJ2-1; D remains unclear. Germline values: CDR1 SGHTA, CDR2 FQGNSA. Trimming removed 1 base at V and 4 bases at J, with 11 bases between. This CDR3 is built from 15 residues. The CDR3 spells CASSLDPPPYNEQFF. The DNA for the CDR3 is TGTGCCAGCAGCTTAGACCCCCCCCCATACAATGAGCAGTTCTTC.

This chain links TRBV27 with TRBJ2-7; 8 bases align to TRBD1. V trimming: 4 bases; J trimming: 2 bases; junction bases outside the gene matches: 7. This CDR3 has 15 residues. Germline V gene sequence: CDR1 MNHEY, CDR2 SMNVEV (reference sequence). The CDR3 bases are TGTGCCAGCAGTTCCCTCGGGACAGGTGCCTACGAGCAGTACTTC. As protein: CASSSLGTGAYEQYF.

The rearrangement joins TRBV18 to TRBJ2-5; a weak D match, TRBD2 (7 bases). The CDR3 is 16 residues long. The germline V and J ends were trimmed by 3 bases and 4 bases, with 18 bases remaining between them. Germline CDR1 is KGHSH and CDR2 is LQKENI. For the CDR3, the DNA is TGTGCCAGCTCACCTCCGATTCGGGGGGCGGGAGAGACCCAGTACTTC. This gives the protein CASSPPIRGAGETQYF.

The CDR3 sequence is CSVREGASHSPLHF. In DNA form, the CDR3 reads TGCAGCGTCCGAGAGGGGGCCTCGCATTCACCCCTCCACTTT. The gene calls are TRBV29-1 and TRBJ1-6; 7 bases line up with TRBD1. V dropped 6 bases and J dropped 8; count of bases not matched to a gene: 10. Germline assignment: CDR1 SQVTM and CDR2 ANQGSEA. This CDR3 is 14 amino acids long.

This chain links TRBV2 with TRBJ2-1, with a weak D call TRBD2 (7 bases). V was pared by 5 bases and J by 10 bases, with 15 bases between. The CDR3 is made up of 13 amino acids. From germline, CDR1 is SNHLY and CDR2 FYNNEI. The CDR3 nucleotides read TGTGCCAGCAGTCGAGATAGGGGGGGAGAGCAGTTCTTC. It encodes CASSRDRGGEQFF.

This chain joins TRBV7-2 and TRBJ1-1; 7 bases are shared with TRBD1. V lost 6 bases and J lost 5; bases outside the gene matches: 9. This CDR3 has 14 amino acids. Germline V CDR1 and CDR2: SGHTA, FQGNSA. CDR3 in DNA: TGTGCCAGCAGGCGTGACAGGGCGGATACTGAAGCTTTCTTT. Protein sequence: CASRRDRADTEAFF.

The chain is built from TRBV4-2 and TRBJ1-2, with TRBD1 as a possible D gene (6 bases). Germline V gene data show CDR1 as LGHNA and CDR2 as YNFKEQ. The length of the CDR3 is 13 residues. Deletions cut 5 bases from V and 8 bases from J, with 15 bases between. The CDR3 region is CASSSRQAGGYTF. For the CDR3, the DNA is TGTGCCAGCAGCTCCCGACAGGCGGGCGGCTACACCTTC.

The chain recombines TRBV3-1 (or the pseudogene TRBV3-2) with TRBJ1-1; 7 positions match TRBD1. V gave up 4 bases and J gave up 11 bases; unmatched junction bases: 7. CDR1 and CDR2 from the germline V gene are LGHDT and YNNKEL (reference sequence). There are 12 residues in the CDR3. The CDR3 bases are TGTGCCAGCAGCCTCCCAGGGGGAGAGGCTTTCTTT. Translating gives CASSLPGGEAFF.

The CDR3 here is CASSLGTGGLYEQYF. The DNA of the CDR3 is TGTGCCAGCAGCTTGGGGACAGGGGGCTTGTACGAGCAGTACTTC. The genes are TRBV5-5 and TRBJ2-7, with 11 bases identical to TRBD1. Germline V gives CDR1 SGHKS, CDR2 YYEKEE (reference sequence). Germline trimming cut 0 bases from V and 4 bases from J; bases unmatched to any gene: 3. The CDR3 loop spans 15 amino acids.

The chain couples TRBV18 to TRBJ2-7; 8 bases line up with TRBD1. The CDR3 extends over 16 amino acids. The germline gives CDR1 KGHSH, CDR2 LQKENI. The junction had 10 bases not matched to a gene; V was cut back by 2 bases and J by 4 bases. The CDR3 nucleotides are TGTGCCAGCTCACCAAGGGCCGGGACAGGTGATTACGAGCAGTACTTC. This gives the protein CASSPRAGTGDYEQYF.

The chain couples TRBV11-3 to TRBJ2-2, with D possibly being TRBD2 (6 bases). Germline-derived CDR1 and CDR2 are SGHNT and YENEEA. CDR3 length: 14 amino acids. V lost 5 bases, J lost 8 bases, and 15 bases lay in between. The CDR3 sequence: CASSTRTTPGELFF. The CDR3, as DNA: TGTGCCAGCAGCACGCGGACTACTCCTGGGGAGCTGTTTTTT.

The gene calls are TRBV6-2 or TRBV6-3 and TRBJ2-3; D is perhaps TRBD1 (6 bases). Per the germline V gene, CDR1 is MNHEY and CDR2 is SVGEGT. V shed 0 bases and J shed 6 bases, with 13 bases lying between them. The CDR3 is 15 residues long. CDR3 region: CASSYSGARGDTQYF. The CDR3 DNA is TGTGCCAGCAGTTACTCGGGGGCCCGTGGGGATACGCAGTATTTT.

In this sample, this clone turned up a few times. This chain connects TRBV15 to TRBJ2-1; TRBD2 agrees at 7 bases. The CDR3 totals 16 residues. Losses at the gene ends were 1 base for V and 4 bases for J; bases not matched to a gene: 7. The V gene's germline CDR1 is LNHNV and CDR2 YYDKDF (reference sequence). The CDR3 spells CATSRVGLAAYNEQFF. The CDR3 DNA follows: TGTGCCACCAGCAGAGTGGGCCTAGCGGCGTACAATGAGCAGTTCTTC.

This chain uses TRBV5-6 with TRBJ1-2; D ambiguous. This CDR3 is built from 13 residues. Trimming left V 4 bases short and J 8 bases short, with 15 bases between. Germline CDR1 SGHDT, CDR2 YYEEEE. The CDR3 is CASSGGLAGGYTF. The CDR3 DNA reads as TGTGCCAGCAGCGGAGGTTTGGCGGGGGGCTACACCTTC.

The CDR3 is CAWSPGGRNNQPQHF. The CDR3 DNA reads TGTGCCTGGTCCCCTGGGGGACGGAACAATCAGCCCCAGCATTTT. The V and J genes are TRBV30 and TRBJ1-5, with a weak D call TRBD1 (5 bases). Germline V gene data show CDR1 as GTSNPN and CDR2 as SVGIG (reference sequence). This CDR3 is built from 15 residues. The V gene lost 5 bases and the J gene lost 3 bases, with 17 bases spanning the gap.

The chain combines TRBV28 with TRBJ1-1; D is perhaps TRBD1 (5 bases). Deletions cut 5 bases from V and 5 bases from J, with 21 bases between. The CDR3 length is 16 residues. CDR1 is MDHEN, CDR2 SYDVKM, per germline. CDR3 sequence (DNA): TGTGCCAGCAGTGGAGACGGTCCGGGGGGAGGGACTGAAGCTTTCTTT. Translated, it gives CASSGDGPGGGTEAFF. The full variable domain, in which reference TRBV28 and TRBJ1-1 provide the parts outside the CDR3, is DVKVTQSSRYLVKRTGEKVFLECVQDMDHENMFWYRQDPGLGLRLIYFSYDVKMKEKGDIPEGYSVSREKKERFSLILESASTNQTSMYLCASSGDGPGGGTEAFFGQGTRLTVV.